A single sample is the source of the 5 T cell receptor beta chains below, sequenced in a study of control samples from healthy donors and cancer patients. Repertoires were generated with immunoSEQ multiplex PCR, while TCRdb's copy carries only in-frame clones and drops some. The table includes about 14,000 clones, about 80% detected once. What was sequenced was formalin-fixed, paraffin-embedded tissue. The receptors shown here come from a female donor with lung cancer.

The gene calls are TRBV19 and TRBJ2-7, with 8 positions matching TRBD1. Trimming cost V 3 bases and J 0 bases; bases outside gene matches: 10. The CDR3 contains 17 residues. CDR1 and CDR2 from the germline V gene are LNHDA and SQIVND (reference sequence). The CDR3 loop is CASSIVGGTGDSYEQYF. CDR3 DNA sequence: TGTGCCAGTAGTATCGTAGGGGGGACAGGAGACTCCTACGAGCAGTACTTC.

The J gene is TRBJ1-2, the V gene TRBV25-1; D unclear. Per germline, CDR1 MGHDK and CDR2 SYGVNS. V lost 5 bases and J lost 12, with 19 bases in between. The CDR3 contains 13 residues. The CDR3 coding sequence is TGTGCCAGCAGTCCTCCGGACTGCATTAATCACACCTTC. As protein: CASSPPDCINHTF.

This chain uses TRBV5-1 with TRBJ1-6; no reliable D call. Germline CDR1 SGHRS, CDR2 YFSETQ. V dropped 0 bases and J dropped 6 bases, with 7 bases sitting between them. The CDR3 totals 14 residues. In DNA, the CDR3 is TGCGCCAGCAGCTTGGGTTCCGGTAATTCACCCCTCCACTTT. It codes for CASSLGSGNSPLHF.

A few counts support this clone. The rearrangement joins TRBV7-2 to TRBJ2-3, with 9 nucleotides matching TRBD2. CDR1 SGHTA and CDR2 FQGNSA come from the germline V gene. After removal of 2 bases from V and 6 bases from J, the junction contained 9 bases not matched to a gene. The CDR3 consists of 16 residues. The CDR3 sequence is CASSLRPRGGGDTQYF. DNA of the CDR3: TGTGCCAGCAGCTTAAGGCCGCGGGGGGGCGGGGATACGCAGTATTTT.

This chain uses TRBV27 with TRBJ2-5; 11 bases are shared with TRBD2. CDR3 length: 15 residues. Germline trimming cut 3 bases from V and 4 bases from J; bases unmatched to any gene: 4. Germline-derived CDR1 and CDR2 are MNHEY and SMNVEV (reference sequence). The CDR3 nucleotides read TGTGCCAGCAGTTTCACTAGCGGGAGAGTAGAGACCCAGTACTTC. Protein: CASSFTSGRVETQYF.